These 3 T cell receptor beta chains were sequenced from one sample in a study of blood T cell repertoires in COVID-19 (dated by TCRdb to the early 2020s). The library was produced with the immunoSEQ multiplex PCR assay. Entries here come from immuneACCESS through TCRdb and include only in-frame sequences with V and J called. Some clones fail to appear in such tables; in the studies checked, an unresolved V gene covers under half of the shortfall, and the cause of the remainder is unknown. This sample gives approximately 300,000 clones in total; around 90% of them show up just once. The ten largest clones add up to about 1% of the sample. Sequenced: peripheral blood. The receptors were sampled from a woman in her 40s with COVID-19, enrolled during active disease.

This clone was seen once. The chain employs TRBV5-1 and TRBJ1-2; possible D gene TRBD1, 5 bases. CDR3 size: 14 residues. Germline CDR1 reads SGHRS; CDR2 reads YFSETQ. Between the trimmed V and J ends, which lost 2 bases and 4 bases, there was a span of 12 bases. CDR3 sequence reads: CASSFAQGLYGYTF. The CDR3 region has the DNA TGCGCCAGCAGCTTTGCCCAGGGCCTCTATGGCTACACCTTC.

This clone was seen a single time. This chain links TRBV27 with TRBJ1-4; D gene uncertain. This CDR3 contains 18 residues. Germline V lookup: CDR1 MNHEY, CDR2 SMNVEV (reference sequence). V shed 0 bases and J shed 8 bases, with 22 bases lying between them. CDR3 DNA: TGTGCCAGCAGTTTATCCACAGTGTCTCAAGACCCCGAAGAAAAACTGTTTTTT. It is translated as CASSLSTVSQDPEEKLFF.

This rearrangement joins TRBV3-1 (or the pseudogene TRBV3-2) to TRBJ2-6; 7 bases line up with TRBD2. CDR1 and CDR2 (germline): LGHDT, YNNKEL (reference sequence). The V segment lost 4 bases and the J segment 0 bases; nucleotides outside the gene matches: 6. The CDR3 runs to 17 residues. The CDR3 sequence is CASSPGEGISGANVLTF. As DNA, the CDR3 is TGTGCCAGCAGCCCGGGGGAGGGGATCTCTGGGGCCAACGTCCTGACTTTC.